This T cell receptor beta chain is drawn from a study of PD-1 blockade in mismatch repair-deficient tumors. For the study at large: Patients had approximately 12 mismatch repair-deficient cancer types and were previously treated and progressing. Points from the study as a whole: Tumor-resident clones, often undetectable pretreatment in blood, expanded then contracted after pembrolizumab.

Every patient had mismatch repair deficiency by PCR or immunohistochemistry. The TCR-sequenced patients were a few responders to pembrolizumab. Data came from immunoSEQ multiplex PCR; TCRdb stores just in-frame clones and leaves some out. Of about 120,000 clones in the sample, around nine tenths are singletons; the top ten hold about 11%. In germline, CDR1 is SEHNR, CDR2 FQNEAQ (reference sequence). This CDR3 comprises 12 residues. V lost 3 bases and J lost 6, with 9 bases in between. As for this clone: Its antigen is undetermined.

The origin of this receptor is an adult with mismatch repair-deficient cancer. Sample: peripheral blood, taken almost 74 weeks after starting pembrolizumab. This sequence joins TRBV7-9 and TRBJ2-7; no definite D call. The CDR3 protein is CASSFLGGEQYF. The CDR3 DNA reads as TGTGCCAGCAGCTTTCTGGGCGGCGAGCAGTACTTC.